What follows are 4 T cell receptor beta chains derived from one specimen sequenced in a study of blood T cell repertoires in COVID-19 (dated by TCRdb to 2019 to 2021). Library prep was done by the immunoSEQ multiplex PCR assay. The clones in this table, taken by TCRdb from immuneACCESS, are in-frame only. Not every clone is retained; where verified, under half of the shortfall comes from an unresolved V gene, and the cause of the rest is unknown. The sample records roughly 380,000 clones, about 88% of which are singletons. The top ten clones comprise approximately 1.5% of the sample. The sample taken for sequencing was peripheral blood. These receptor sequences come from a woman aged 40 to 50 with COVID-19, enrolled during active disease.

CDR3 protein: CSASVGQLNQPQHF. In DNA form, the CDR3 reads TGCAGTGCTAGTGTAGGACAGCTAAATCAGCCCCAGCATTTT. The V gene is TRBV20-1, the J gene TRBJ1-5; D is possibly TRBD1 (6 bases). Germline CDR1 reads DFQATT; CDR2 reads SNEGSKA (reference sequence). The V and J ends lost 3 bases and 4 bases respectively, with 13 bases between them. The length of the CDR3 is 14 residues.

Here the CDR3 DNA reads TGTGCCAGCAGCGGGGGACTAGCGGGGCAATCTGGCACCTACAATGAGCAGTTCTTC. It encodes CASSGGLAGQSGTYNEQFF. V usage is TRBV9 and J usage is TRBJ2-1, with TRBD2 matching 13 bases. With 3 bases clipped from V and 2 bases from J, the junction kept 11 bases outside the gene matches. This CDR3 is 19 amino acids long. Germline V lookup: CDR1 SGDLS, CDR2 YYNGEE.

The chain carries TRBV5-6 and TRBJ1-2; 7 nucleotides agree with TRBD1. Trimming took 6 bases from V and 4 from J; bases not matched to a gene: 9. Germline V gene lookup returns CDR1 SGHDT and CDR2 YYEEEE. The CDR3 runs to 14 residues. In DNA, the CDR3 is TGTGCCAGCACCCTGGACAGGAGGCTCTATGGCTACACCTTC. Encoded protein: CASTLDRRLYGYTF. Together with reference TRBV5-6 and TRBJ1-2, the CDR3 gives the full variable domain: DAGVTQSPTHLIKTRGQQVTLRCSPKSGHDTVSWYQQALGQGPQFIFQYYEEEERQRGNFPDRFSGHQFPNYSSELNVNALLLGDSALYLCASTLDRRLYGYTFGSGTRLTVV.

The V call is TRBV5-1, the J call TRBJ1-3, with D possibly being TRBD1 (5 bases). This CDR3 contains 16 residues. Germline-derived CDR1 and CDR2 are SGHRS and YFSETQ. V lost 0 bases and J lost 0, with 10 bases in between. DNA of the CDR3: TGCGCCAGCAGCTTGGGGGGACTCCGCTCTGGAAACACCATATATTTT. The encoded protein is CASSLGGLRSGNTIYF.